The source of this T cell receptor (beta chain) is a study of shared clonotypes between healthy human individuals. Findings of the study overall: Across subsets, estimated richness was generally greater for naive than for memory populations.

Points on this clone: Its antigen remains unknown.

Original data processing: Filtering of immunoSEQ junctional sequences could not match full-length read filtering. Profiling relied on immunoSEQ multiplex PCR, and the TCRdb table lists in-frame clones only, not all of them. V and J calls and clone size are as listed in that table; D and trimming were resolved from the DNA. The sample has about 1.5 million clones; 98% are singletons. The sequence was collected from a man aged 25 to 40 in good health. Input material: naive CD4+ T cells sorted from blood. As to subset: CD45RA+ positively selected.

Here the CDR3 reads CASSETHRETEAFF. CDR3 DNA sequence: TGCGCCAGCAGTGAGACCCACAGGGAAACTGAAGCTTTCTTT. The rearrangement links TRBV10-2 to TRBJ1-1, with D possibly matching TRBD1 (6 bases). V lost 2 bases and J 5 bases, leaving 12 bases between the germline ends. Germline values: CDR1 WSHSY, CDR2 SAAADI. CDR3 length: 14 amino acids.